This is a list of T cell receptor beta chains from one sample in a study of T cell responses to AZD1222 COVID-19 vaccine. Sequencing used immunoSEQ multiplex PCR; TCRdb keeps in-frame clones, though not all of them. The table lists tens of thousands of clones, approximately 84% of them singletons. The sequencing used peripheral blood, collected on day 0 of AZD1222 vaccination. Receptors were obtained from an adult in good health. Both conserved end residues are part of each CDR3. The D gene is left open where the match is weak. Clone sizes are given selectively: once, few, many, or a class where the clone is expanded.

v_gene	abundance	j_gene	d_gene	CDR3nt	CDR3aa
TRBV13	.	TRBJ1-3	.	TGTGCCAGCAGCCTAAATTCTGGAAACACCATATATTTT	CASSLNSGNTIYF
TRBV6-5	.	TRBJ2-5	TRBD2	TGTGCCAGCAGTTACCGGGGGGATCACCAAGAGACCCAGTACTTC	CASSYRGDHQETQYF
TRBV5-8	.	TRBJ2-1	TRBD2	TGTGCCAGCAGCTACGGACTAGCGGGGGCTCACTACAATGAGCAGTTCTTC	CASSYGLAGAHYNEQFF
TRBV19	.	TRBJ1-5	TRBD1	TGTGCCAGTAGGCATACAGGGGGACGTCAGCCCCAGCATTTT	CASRHTGGRQPQHF
TRBV13	.	TRBJ1-6	.	TGTGCCAGCAGCCTACAGGTTAATAATTCACCCCTCCACTTT	CASSLQVNNSPLHF
TRBV18	.	TRBJ1-1	.	TGTGCCAGCTCACCATCCACAGGGTTCACTGAAGCTTTCTTT	CASSPSTGFTEAFF
TRBV7-2	.	TRBJ1-3	TRBD1	TGTGCCAGCAGCCCAACAGGGGTCGGAGGAAACACCATATATTTT	CASSPTGVGGNTIYF
TRBV5-1	.	TRBJ1-2	.	TGCGCCAGCAGCTTGTCACAGTATAACTATGGCTACACCTTC	CASSLSQYNYGYTF
TRBV5-6	.	TRBJ2-2	.	TGTGCCAGCACAGGGGACTTTAACACCGGGGAGCTGTTTTTT	CASTGDFNTGELFF
TRBV2	.	TRBJ1-1	TRBD1	TGTGCCAGCAGCCGGACAGGGGGCGCCCCGGGCACTGAAGCTTTCTTT	CASSRTGGAPGTEAFF
TRBV2	.	TRBJ1-2	.	TGTGCCAGCGCATCCGCGGCCGGGGAGAAAGGCTACACCTTC	CASASAAGEKGYTF
TRBV7-8	.	TRBJ2-1	.	TGTGCCAGCAGCTTAGCCCCCCGGACTTCGTCACCTAGCTACAATGAGCAGTTCTTC	CASSLAPRTSSPSYNEQFF
TRBV2	.	TRBJ2-7	.	TGTGCCAGCAGCGAAGGGGTTTCAGAAAAATACTCCTACGAGCAGTACTTC	CASSEGVSEKYSYEQYF
TRBV7-2	once	TRBJ2-7	.	TGTGCCAGCGTCCCCGTCGGCATCGGGGAGCAGTACTTC	CASVPVGIGEQYF
TRBV5-6	.	TRBJ1-2	.	TGTGCCAGCAGCTTGGTCGCCGGCTATGGCTACACCTTC	CASSLVAGYGYTF
TRBV7-2	few	TRBJ2-7	.	TGTGCCAGCAGCTTAGGAGTCCCCGCGTACGAGCAGTACTTC	CASSLGVPAYEQYF
TRBV9	.	TRBJ1-1	TRBD1	TGTGCCAGCAGCGTCTTGGACAGGGACGGAAACACTGAAGCTTTCTTT	CASSVLDRDGNTEAFF
TRBV29-1	.	TRBJ1-2	.	TGCAGCGTTGGGGAGGATGGAGGCTACACCTTC	CSVGEDGGYTF
TRBV4-1	once	TRBJ1-1	.	TGCGCCAGCAGCGAAAGGACAGAGTCGAACACTGAAGCTTTCTTT	CASSERTESNTEAFF
TRBV24-1	once	TRBJ1-2	.	TGTGCCACCAGCCCCTCGGGAGATATCACAAACTATGGCTACACCTTC	CATSPSGDITNYGYTF
TRBV11-3	.	TRBJ2-7	.	TGTGCCAGCAGCTTGGGGGCTAGCGGACCCTACGAGCAGTACTTC	CASSLGASGPYEQYF
TRBV5-1	.	TRBJ1-2	.	TGCGCCAGCAGCTATGGGGCCGATGGCTACACCTTC	CASSYGADGYTF